This TCR beta chain was retrieved from a study of liver allograft versus peripheral blood T cells. The overall study: Transplanted livers and recipients' peripheral blood had their T cell receptor repertoires compared. Findings and caveats of the study: In liver allografts, T cell receptor repertoires reportedly differed from the repertoires found in peripheral blood.

This clonotype was seen a handful of times. The antigen remains undetermined. Germline CDR1 reads MNHEY; CDR2 reads SVGAGI. This CDR3 comprises 14 residues. Trimming pared 2 bases from V and 0 bases from J, leaving 8 bases between. From the reads, TCRdb called clonotypes with MiXCR, one entry per CDR3 protein. The sample shows several thousand distinct CDR3 sequences, 16% of them seen only once. This chain uses TRBV6-5 with TRBJ2-7; D not certain. This TCR was recovered from a human patient who had a liver transplant. The graft donor may have contributed some T cells. The CDR3 coding sequence is TGTGCCAGCAGTTACCCACAGACCTCCTACGAGCAGTACTTC. Its translation: CASSYPQTSYEQYF.